One and the same sample provided the 15 T cell receptor beta chains below, sequenced in a study of shared clonotypes between healthy human individuals. Profiled with immunoSEQ multiplex PCR; TCRdb holds only in-frame clones, not every one. The data hold 2 million to 3 million clones, with 93% observed a single time. The sample taken for sequencing was naive CD4+ T cells from PBMCs. Subset of the sample: CD45RA+ positively selected. The source is a man between 18 and 35 years old in good health. Some clones in this sample may be carry-over from other donors' samples.

The chain is built from TRBV28 and TRBJ1-3; tentative D call: TRBD1 (6 bases). This CDR3 spans 15 amino acids. With 3 bases removed from V and 2 bases from J, the gap between germline ends came to 11 bases. CDR1 and CDR2 (germline): MDHEN, SYDVKM. This chain's CDR3 is CASSFPGGPGNTIYF. The CDR3 DNA reads TGTGCCAGCAGTTTCCCCGGGGGCCCTGGAAACACCATATATTTT.

The chain uses TRBV2 and TRBJ2-2; weak D call: TRBD1 (6 bases). The CDR3 loop spans 16 amino acids. CDR1 and CDR2 from the germline V gene are SNHLY and FYNNEI. Trimming shortened V by 4 bases and J by 5 bases, and 17 bases separated the two germline ends. The CDR3 region is CASSARTGPFTGELFF. The CDR3 nucleotides read TGTGCCAGCAGTGCCCGTACAGGGCCCTTTACCGGGGAGCTGTTTTTT.

The chain is built from TRBV11-1 and TRBJ2-3; 7 bases line up with TRBD2. Germline lookup yields CDR1 SGHAT and CDR2 FQDESV (reference sequence). This CDR3 contains 15 residues. Trimming took 1 base from V and 2 from J; bases not matched to a gene: 3. CDR3 in amino acids: CASSLGRGNTDTQYF. The CDR3 DNA follows: TGTGCCAGCAGCTTAGGGCGGGGGAACACAGATACGCAGTATTTT.

The chain combines TRBV4-3 with TRBJ2-3, with 9 positions matching TRBD2. V was clipped by 0 bases and J by 7 bases; unmatched bases: 14. Germline CDR1 reads LGHNA; CDR2 reads YSLEER. The CDR3 runs 18 residues. The CDR3 is CASSQDKALAGMGNTQYF. The CDR3 nucleotides read TGCGCCAGCAGCCAAGATAAGGCCCTAGCGGGGATGGGGAATACGCAGTATTTT.

Concerning this clone itself: Different DNA sequences within this sample yield the same CDR3. The chain couples TRBV2 to TRBJ1-2; D is perhaps TRBD1 (5 bases). The V gene lost 5 bases and the J gene lost 4 bases, with 8 bases spanning the gap. CDR3 length: 12 residues. The germline CDR1 and CDR2 sequences are SNHLY and FYNNEI. The CDR3 DNA is TGTGCCAGCAGTTCAGACAGCTATGGCTACACCTTC. It is translated as CASSSDSYGYTF.

V is TRBV5-1 and J is TRBJ2-7; either TRBD1 or TRBD2 may fit D (5 bases each). The CDR3 consists of 14 residues. Germline lookup yields CDR1 SGHRS and CDR2 YFSETQ. V was cut by 3 bases and J by 0 bases, with 10 bases left in between. CDR3 sequence (DNA): TGCGCCAGCAGCTCCCGGGACCGCTCCTACGAGCAGTACTTC. Protein: CASSSRDRSYEQYF.

The chain carries TRBV14 and TRBJ1-5, with D possibly being TRBD1 (6 bases). V was shortened by 3 bases and J by 0 bases, with 15 bases between the two germline ends. The CDR3 extends over 17 amino acids. Germline V lookup: CDR1 SGHDN, CDR2 FVKESK. The CDR3 loop reads CASSQEDRAPSNQPQHF. DNA for the CDR3: TGTGCCAGCAGCCAGGAGGACAGAGCGCCTAGCAATCAGCCCCAGCATTTT.

This clone occurred once. The V call is TRBV7-9, the J call TRBJ2-6; D might be TRBD2 (5 bases). Germline CDR1 and CDR2: SEHNR and FQNEAQ (reference sequence). The V gene lost 3 bases and the J gene lost 11 bases, with 17 bases spanning the gap. This CDR3 has 15 amino acids. The CDR3 nucleotides read TGTGCCAGCAGCTTCTTTAGCGTGCTTAATGACGTCCTGACTTTC. This encodes CASSFFSVLNDVLTF. Combining the CDR3 with reference TRBV7-9 and TRBJ2-6 gives the whole variable domain DTGVSQNPRHKITKRGQNVTFRCDPISEHNRLYWYRQTLGQGPEFLTYFQNEAQLEKSRLLSDRFSAERPKGSFSTLEIQRTEQGDSAMYLCASSFFSVLNDVLTFGAGSRLTVL.

The chain employs TRBV6-6 and TRBJ2-3, with D perhaps TRBD1 or TRBD2 (5 bases each). The CDR3 is 13 amino acids. The V gene lost 6 bases and the J gene lost 2 bases, with 9 bases spanning the gap. The V gene's germline CDR1 is MNHNY and CDR2 SVGAGI (reference sequence). CDR3 in amino acids: CASRGTHTDTQYF. The DNA of the CDR3 is TGTGCCAGCAGAGGGACCCACACAGATACGCAGTATTTT.

The chain couples TRBV7-9 to TRBJ2-2; D gene ambiguous. V lost 1 base, J lost 5 bases, and 8 bases lay in between. The V gene's germline CDR1 is SEHNR and CDR2 FQNEAQ (reference sequence). The CDR3 contains 14 residues. The CDR3 DNA is TGTGCCAGCAGCTTAGAGGTCTGGACCGGGGAGCTGTTTTTT. Amino acids: CASSLEVWTGELFF.

The rearrangement uses TRBV6-1 and TRBJ2-7; D uncertain. V was cut by 9 bases and J by 3 bases, with 21 bases left in between. This CDR3 is built from 15 residues. In germline, CDR1 is MNHNS, CDR2 SASEGT. The CDR3 DNA reads as TGTGCCAGTGCGTCGATGGGCCAAGAAGTCTACGAGCAGTACTTC. It is translated as CASASMGQEVYEQYF.

This chain joins TRBV5-4 and TRBJ2-6; possible D gene TRBD1, 6 bases. V gave up 0 bases and J gave up 1 base, with 14 bases separating them. The CDR3 is 18 residues long. The germline V gene encodes CDR1 SGHNT and CDR2 YYREEE (reference sequence). The CDR3, as DNA: TGTGCCAGCAGCTTGGAAGTCAGGGGATTTTCTGGGGCCAACGTCCTGACTTTC. It specifies CASSLEVRGFSGANVLTF.

The rearrangement uses TRBV28 and TRBJ1-2; 12 bases agree with TRBD1. V lost 5 bases to trimming and J lost 7 bases; unmatched junction nucleotides: 8. The CDR3 has 15 amino acids. The germline V gene has CDR1 MDHEN and CDR2 SYDVKM. The CDR3: CASSPWGQGAGGYTF. In DNA form, the CDR3 reads TGTGCCAGCAGTCCGTGGGGACAGGGGGCGGGTGGCTACACCTTC.

The chain joins TRBV5-1 to TRBJ2-1; the D gene is possibly TRBD2 (9 bases). This CDR3 region has 18 residues. Trimming cost V 4 bases and J 3 bases, with 23 bases left between them. Germline CDR1 is SGHRS and CDR2 is YFSETQ. The CDR3 reads CASSRTGSSGEIYNEQFF. CDR3 in DNA: TGCGCCAGCAGCCGGACAGGGTCTAGCGGGGAGATCTACAATGAGCAGTTCTTC.

The chain has TRBV29-1 and TRBJ2-7; a possible D gene is TRBD2 (5 bases). There are 11 residues in the CDR3. The V end was cut by 6 bases, the J end by 2 bases, with 8 bases between. Germline CDR1 and CDR2: SQVTM and ANQGSEA. This chain's CDR3 is CSVLGAYEQYF. For the CDR3, the DNA is TGCAGCGTATTGGGAGCCTACGAGCAGTACTTC.